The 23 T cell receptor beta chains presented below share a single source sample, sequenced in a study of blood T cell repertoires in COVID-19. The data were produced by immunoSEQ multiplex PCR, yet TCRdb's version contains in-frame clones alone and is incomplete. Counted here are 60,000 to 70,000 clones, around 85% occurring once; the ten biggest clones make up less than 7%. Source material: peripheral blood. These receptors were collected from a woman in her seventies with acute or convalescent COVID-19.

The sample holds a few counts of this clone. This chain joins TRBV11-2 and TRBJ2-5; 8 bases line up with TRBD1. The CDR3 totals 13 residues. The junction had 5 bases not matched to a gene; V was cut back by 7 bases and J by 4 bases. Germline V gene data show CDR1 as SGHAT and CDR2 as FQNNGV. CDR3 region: CASTPDRGETQYF. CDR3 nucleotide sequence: TGTGCCAGCACCCCCGACAGGGGAGAGACCCAGTACTTC.

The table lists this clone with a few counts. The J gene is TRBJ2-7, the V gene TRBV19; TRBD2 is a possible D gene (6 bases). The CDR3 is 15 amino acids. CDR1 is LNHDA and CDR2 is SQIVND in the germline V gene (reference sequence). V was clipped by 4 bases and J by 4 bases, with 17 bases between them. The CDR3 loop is CASSSLWRGRYEQYF. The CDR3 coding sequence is TGTGCCAGTAGTAGCTTATGGCGGGGACGGTACGAGCAGTACTTC.

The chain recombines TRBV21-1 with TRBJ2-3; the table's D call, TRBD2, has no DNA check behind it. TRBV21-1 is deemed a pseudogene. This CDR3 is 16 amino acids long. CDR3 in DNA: TGTGCCAGCAGCAAACGTGGTCGGGGGGCGGTGGATACGCAGTATTTT. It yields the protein CASSKRGRGAVDTQYF.

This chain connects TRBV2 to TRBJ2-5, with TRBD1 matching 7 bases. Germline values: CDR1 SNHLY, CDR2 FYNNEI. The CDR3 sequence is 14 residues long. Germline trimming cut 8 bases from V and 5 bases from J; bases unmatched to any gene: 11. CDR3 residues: CASAGGSSWETQYF. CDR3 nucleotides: TGTGCCAGCGCAGGGGGTTCGTCTTGGGAGACCCAGTACTTC.

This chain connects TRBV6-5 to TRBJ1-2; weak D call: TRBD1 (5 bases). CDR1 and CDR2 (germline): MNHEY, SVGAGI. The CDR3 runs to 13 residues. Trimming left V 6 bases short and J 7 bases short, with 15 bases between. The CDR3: CASRYQGGSGYTF. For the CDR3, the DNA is TGTGCCAGCAGGTACCAGGGAGGATCTGGCTACACCTTC.

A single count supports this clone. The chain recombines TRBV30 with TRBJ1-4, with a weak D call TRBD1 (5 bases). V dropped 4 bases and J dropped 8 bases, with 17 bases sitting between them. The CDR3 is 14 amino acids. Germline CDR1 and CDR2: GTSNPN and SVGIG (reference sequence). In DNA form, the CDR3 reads TGTGCCTGGACCGATCCGGGGGTGCTCGAAAAACTGTTTTTT. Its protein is CAWTDPGVLEKLFF.

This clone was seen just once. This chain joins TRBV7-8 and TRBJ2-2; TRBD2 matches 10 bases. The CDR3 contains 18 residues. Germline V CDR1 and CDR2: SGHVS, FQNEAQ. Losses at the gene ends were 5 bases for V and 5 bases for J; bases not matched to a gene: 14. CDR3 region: CASSLTTWELAGTGELFF. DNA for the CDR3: TGTGCCAGCAGCCTAACAACCTGGGAACTAGCGGGGACCGGGGAGCTGTTTTTT.

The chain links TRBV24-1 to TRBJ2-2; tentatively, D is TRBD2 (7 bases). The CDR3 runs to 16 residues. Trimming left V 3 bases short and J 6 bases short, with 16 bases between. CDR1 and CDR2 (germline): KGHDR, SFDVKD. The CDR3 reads CATSDPSGEGAGELFF. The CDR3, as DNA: TGTGCCACCAGTGATCCGTCAGGGGAGGGAGCCGGGGAGCTGTTTTTT.

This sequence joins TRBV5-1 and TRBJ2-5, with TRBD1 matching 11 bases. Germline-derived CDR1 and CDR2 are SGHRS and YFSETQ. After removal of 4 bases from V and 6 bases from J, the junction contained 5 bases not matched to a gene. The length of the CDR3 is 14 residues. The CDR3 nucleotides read TGCGCCAGCAGCAGAGGGACAGGGGGGCAGACCCAGTACTTC. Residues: CASSRGTGGQTQYF.

The CDR3 DNA is TGCGCCAGCAGCCCTATAGCGGGGACAAACTACGAGCAGTACTTC. It encodes CASSPIAGTNYEQYF. The V call is TRBV5-1, the J call TRBJ2-7; TRBD2 matches at 8 bases. The trim removed 4 bases at V and 3 bases at J, leaving 9 bases unmatched. Germline lookup yields CDR1 SGHRS and CDR2 YFSETQ. The CDR3 is 15 amino acids.

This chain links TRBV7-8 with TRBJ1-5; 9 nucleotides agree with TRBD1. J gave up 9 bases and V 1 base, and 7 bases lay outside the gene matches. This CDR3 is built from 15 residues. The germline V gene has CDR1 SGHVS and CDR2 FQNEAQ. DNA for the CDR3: TGTGCCAGCAGCTTAGGGGACAGGGATACAAGGCCCCAGCATTTT. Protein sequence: CASSLGDRDTRPQHF.

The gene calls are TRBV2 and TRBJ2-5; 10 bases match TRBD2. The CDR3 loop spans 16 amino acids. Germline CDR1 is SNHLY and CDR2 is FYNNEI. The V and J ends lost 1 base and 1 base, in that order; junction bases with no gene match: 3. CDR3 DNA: TGTGCCAGCAGTGAAGGGGTAGCGGGGGGCCAAGAGACCCAGTACTTC. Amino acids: CASSEGVAGGQETQYF.

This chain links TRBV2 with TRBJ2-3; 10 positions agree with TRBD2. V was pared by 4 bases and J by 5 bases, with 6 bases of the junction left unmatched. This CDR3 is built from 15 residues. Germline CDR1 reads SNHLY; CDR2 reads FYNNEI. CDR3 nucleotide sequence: TGTGCCAGCAGTGGGGGGACTAGCGTACAAGATACGCAGTATTTT. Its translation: CASSGGTSVQDTQYF.

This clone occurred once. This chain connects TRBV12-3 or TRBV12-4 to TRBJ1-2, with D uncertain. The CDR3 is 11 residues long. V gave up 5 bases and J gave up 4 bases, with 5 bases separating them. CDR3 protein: CASSQAYGYTF. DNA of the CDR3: TGTGCCAGCAGTCAGGCCTATGGCTACACCTTC.

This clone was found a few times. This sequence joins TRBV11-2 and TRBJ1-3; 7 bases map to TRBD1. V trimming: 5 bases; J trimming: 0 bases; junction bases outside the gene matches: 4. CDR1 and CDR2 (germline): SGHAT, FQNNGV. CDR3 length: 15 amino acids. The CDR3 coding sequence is TGTGCCAGCAGCCTCGGGACAGTCTCTGGAAACACCATATATTTT. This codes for CASSLGTVSGNTIYF.

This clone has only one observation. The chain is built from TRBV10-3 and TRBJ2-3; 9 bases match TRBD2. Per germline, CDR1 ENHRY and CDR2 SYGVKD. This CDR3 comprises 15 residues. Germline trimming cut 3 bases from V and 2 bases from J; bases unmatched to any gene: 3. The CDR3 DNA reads TGTGCCATCAGTGAACAGCGGGGGGACACAGATACGCAGTATTTT. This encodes CAISEQRGDTDTQYF.

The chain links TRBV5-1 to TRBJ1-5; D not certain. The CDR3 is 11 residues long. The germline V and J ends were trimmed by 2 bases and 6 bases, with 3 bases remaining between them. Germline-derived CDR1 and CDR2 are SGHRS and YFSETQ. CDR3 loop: CASSFCQPQHF. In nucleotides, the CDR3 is TGCGCCAGCAGCTTCTGTCAGCCCCAGCATTTT.

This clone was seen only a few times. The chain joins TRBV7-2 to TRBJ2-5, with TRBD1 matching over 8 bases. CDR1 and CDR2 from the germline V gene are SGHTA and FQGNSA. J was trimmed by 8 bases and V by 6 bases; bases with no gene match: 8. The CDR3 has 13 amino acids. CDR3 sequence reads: CASSRDRLETQYF. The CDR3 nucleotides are TGTGCCAGCAGTAGGGACAGGCTTGAAACCCAGTACTTC. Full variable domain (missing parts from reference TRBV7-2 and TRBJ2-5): GAGVSQSPSNKVTEKGKDVELRCDPISGHTALYWYRQSLGQGLEFLIYFQGNSAPDKSGLPSDRFSAERTGGSVSTLTIQRTQQEDSAVYLCASSRDRLETQYFGPGTRLLVL.

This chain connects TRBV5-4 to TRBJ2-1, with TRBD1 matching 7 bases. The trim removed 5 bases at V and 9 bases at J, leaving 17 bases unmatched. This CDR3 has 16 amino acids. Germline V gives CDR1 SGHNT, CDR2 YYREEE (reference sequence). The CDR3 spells CASSSTLQGTLGEQFF. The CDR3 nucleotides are TGTGCCAGCAGTTCTACACTACAGGGGACCCTCGGTGAGCAGTTCTTC.

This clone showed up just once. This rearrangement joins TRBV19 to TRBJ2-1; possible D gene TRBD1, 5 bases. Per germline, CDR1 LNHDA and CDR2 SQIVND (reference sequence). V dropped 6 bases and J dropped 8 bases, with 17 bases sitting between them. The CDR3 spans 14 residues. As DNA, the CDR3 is TGTGCCAGTAGGGTGGGCCCAGGGAAGGATGAGCAGTTCTTC. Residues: CASRVGPGKDEQFF.

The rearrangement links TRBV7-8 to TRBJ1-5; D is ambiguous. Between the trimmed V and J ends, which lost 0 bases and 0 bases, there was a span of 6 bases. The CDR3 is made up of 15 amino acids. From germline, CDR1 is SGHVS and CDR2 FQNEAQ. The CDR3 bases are TGTGCCAGCAGCTTAGCTATAGATAGCAATCAGCCCCAGCATTTT. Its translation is CASSLAIDSNQPQHF. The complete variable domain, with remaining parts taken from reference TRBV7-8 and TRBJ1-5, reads GAGVSQSPRYKVAKRGQDVALRCDPISGHVSLFWYQQALGQGPEFLTYFQNEAQLDKSGLPSDRFFAERPEGSVSTLKIQRTQQEDSAVYLCASSLAIDSNQPQHFGDGTRLSIL.

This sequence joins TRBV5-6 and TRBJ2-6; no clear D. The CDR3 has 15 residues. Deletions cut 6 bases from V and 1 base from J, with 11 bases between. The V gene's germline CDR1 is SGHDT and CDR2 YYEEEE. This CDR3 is CASISDPSGANVLTF. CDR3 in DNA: TGTGCCAGCATCTCAGATCCGTCTGGGGCCAACGTCCTGACTTTC.

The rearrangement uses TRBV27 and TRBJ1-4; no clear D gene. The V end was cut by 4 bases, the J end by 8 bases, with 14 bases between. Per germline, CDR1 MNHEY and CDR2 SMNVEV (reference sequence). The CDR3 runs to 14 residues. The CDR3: CASSSPASVEKLFF. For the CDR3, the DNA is TGTGCCAGCAGTTCGCCCGCGTCCGTGGAAAAACTGTTTTTT.